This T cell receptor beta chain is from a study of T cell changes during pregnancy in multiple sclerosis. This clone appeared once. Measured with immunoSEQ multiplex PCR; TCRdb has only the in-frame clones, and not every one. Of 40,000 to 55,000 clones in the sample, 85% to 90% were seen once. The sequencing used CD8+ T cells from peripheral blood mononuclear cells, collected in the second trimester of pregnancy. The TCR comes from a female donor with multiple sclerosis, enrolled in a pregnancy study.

The CDR3, as DNA: TGCGCCAGCAGCTCCCAGGGGGCTGATCATGAAGCTTTCTTT. Translated, it gives CASSSQGADHEAFF. The chain employs TRBV5-1 and TRBJ1-1; 8 bases match TRBD1. This CDR3 is built from 14 residues. From germline, CDR1 is SGHRS and CDR2 YFSETQ. V dropped 3 bases and J dropped 7; count of bases not matched to a gene: 8.